Listed below are T cell receptor beta chains from one sample, sequenced in a study of human T cells and chemical hapten exposure. In TCRdb, the RACE reads were re-called with MiXCR into one record per CDR3 protein. The table records about 70,000 distinct CDR3 sequences, over 7.5% of them present only once. This specimen consisted of whole blood, obtained in connection with sensitization to the hapten diphenylcyclopropenone (DPC). These receptors were collected from a middle-aged woman with alopecia areata. Some clones in this sample may be carry-over from other donors' samples. CDR3s leave out the opening cysteine and the closing phenylalanine or tryptophan. The D gene is left open where the match is weak.

V	J	D	CDR3
TRBV20-1	TRBJ1-3	TRBD1	SADRDSRNTIY
TRBV9	TRBJ1-1	-	ASSVESNTEAF
TRBV20-1	TRBJ2-6	-	SAIKSNPSGANVLT
TRBV18	TRBJ2-7	-	ASSPPREPYEQY
TRBV7-2	TRBJ2-5	TRBD2	ASSSTASGGRETQY
TRBV5-5	TRBJ1-2	-	ASSLGSINYGYT
TRBV4-1	TRBJ1-2	-	ASSLNQGNYGYT
TRBV10-3	TRBJ2-1	TRBD1	AISEGDRGAYNEQF
TRBV4-3	TRBJ2-6	-	ASSQNPEGNRANVLT
TRBV7-6	TRBJ2-1	TRBD2	ASSLRGLAGAQGDEQF
TRBV20-1	TRBJ1-6	-	SARVSGQGSPLH
TRBV7-7	TRBJ2-2	TRBD2	ASSLGTSGSGELF
TRBV20-1	TRBJ1-5	-	SAASNQPQH
TRBV6-6	TRBJ1-2	-	ASSYSQGNYGYT
TRBV9	TRBJ2-5	-	ASSGTGTQY
TRBV7-9	TRBJ2-5	TRBD2	ASSLVGLAGHGGSLQTQY
TRBV4-1	TRBJ2-5	TRBD1	ASSPQGRETQY
TRBV25-1	TRBJ1-6	TRBD1	GTSGDRGRGEVGSPLH
TRBV4-2	TRBJ1-1	TRBD1	ASSQEVGLRTGRNTEAF
TRBV7-9	TRBJ2-6	-	ASSTRQAGANVLT
TRBV10-2	TRBJ1-1	-	ASRVEMNTEAF
TRBV23-1	TRBJ2-7	TRBD1	ASSHYYDRGYEQY
TRBV6-6	TRBJ2-1	-	ASSTGGYEQF
TRBV5-1	TRBJ1-3	-	ASSLAGVRGNTIY
TRBV30	TRBJ2-4	TRBD2	AWRPGTSGTIQY
TRBV12-3/TRBV12-4	TRBJ1-2	TRBD1	ASSTPGGYGYT
TRBV6-6	TRBJ1-2	-	ASRSSGAAGDYGYT
TRBV6-5	TRBJ2-7	-	ASSYSRSVYEQY
TRBV7-6	TRBJ1-5	-	ASSPLSGPDQPQH
TRBV12-3/TRBV12-4	TRBJ1-3	-	ASTFLTGNSGNTIY
TRBV12-3/TRBV12-4	TRBJ2-3	-	ASSVYSADTQY
TRBV6-2/TRBV6-3	TRBJ2-2	TRBD2	ASSSGLAGTRSNTGELF
TRBV4-3	TRBJ1-2	-	ASSQDHFLSYGYT
TRBV7-3	TRBJ2-5	-	ASSMDYLGTQY
TRBV6-5	TRBJ1-6	-	ASSRRDKDNSPLH
TRBV11-2	TRBJ1-1	-	ASAPGRMNTEAF
TRBV6-6	TRBJ1-5	-	ASSYSGRQNQPQH
TRBV5-1	TRBJ2-3	TRBD1	ASSFQGASTDTQY
TRBV6-2/TRBV6-3	TRBJ2-3	-	ASRESGRSTDTQY
TRBV9	TRBJ1-1	TRBD1	ASSAGTGGYTEAF
TRBV7-2	TRBJ2-1	-	ASSLGGGNINNEQF
TRBV30	TRBJ1-5	TRBD1	AWSARGQGFLKPQH
TRBV5-4	TRBJ2-5	-	ASSPGGAWETQY
TRBV29-1	TRBJ2-2	-	SVPYTGNTGELF